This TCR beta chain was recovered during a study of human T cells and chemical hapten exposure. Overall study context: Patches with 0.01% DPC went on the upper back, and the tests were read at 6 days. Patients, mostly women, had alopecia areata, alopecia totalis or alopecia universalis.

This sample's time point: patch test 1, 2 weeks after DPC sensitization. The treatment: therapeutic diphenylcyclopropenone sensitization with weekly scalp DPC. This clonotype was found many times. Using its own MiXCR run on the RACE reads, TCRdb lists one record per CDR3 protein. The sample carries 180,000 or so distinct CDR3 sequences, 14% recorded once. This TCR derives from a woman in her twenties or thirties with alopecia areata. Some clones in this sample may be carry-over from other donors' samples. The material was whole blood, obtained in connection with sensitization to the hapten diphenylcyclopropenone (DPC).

The CDR3 bases are TGTGCCAGCGGGGACAGGGGAAGGGAAAAACTGTTTTTT. It translates to CASGDRGREKLFF. The V gene is TRBV28, the J gene TRBJ1-4; 10 bases are shared with TRBD1. The CDR3 is made up of 13 amino acids. Germline CDR1 MDHEN, CDR2 SYDVKM. The V gene end was trimmed by 8 bases and the J gene end by 8 bases; junction bases not matched to a gene: 5.